These 25 T cell receptor beta chains share one sample of origin, sequenced in a study of cytomegalovirus exposure and HLA in healthy donors. 60 Vbeta and 13 Jbeta primers were used in PCR. Sequenced by immunoSEQ multiplex PCR; TCRdb stores in-frame clones only, minus some. This listing includes about 200,000 clones. The source material was PBMCs. The receptor set was obtained from a boy under 18 in good health and CMV-seronegative.

The V and J genes are TRBV5-4 and TRBJ1-2; D gene unclear. The germline gives CDR1 SGHNT, CDR2 YYREEE (reference sequence). The CDR3 has 12 amino acids. The V end was cut by 2 bases, the J end by 8 bases, with 10 bases between. CDR3 sequence reads: CASSLEARGYTF. CDR3 sequence (DNA): TGTGCCAGCAGCTTAGAGGCTAGGGGCTACACCTTC.

V usage is TRBV2 and J usage is TRBJ1-5; 7 nucleotides match TRBD1. V lost 7 bases to trimming and J lost 2 bases; unmatched junction nucleotides: 8. Germline values: CDR1 SNHLY, CDR2 FYNNEI. This CDR3 region has 15 residues. CDR3 sequence: CASNRQGVGNQPQHF. In DNA form, the CDR3 reads TGTGCCAGCAACCGACAGGGCGTAGGCAATCAGCCCCAGCATTTT.

The chain has TRBV6-1 and TRBJ1-1; a possible D gene is TRBD1 (6 bases). The ends were cut back, 6 bases at V and 0 bases at J, with 11 bases in the middle. Germline CDR1 is MNHNS and CDR2 is SASEGT. The CDR3 has 14 residues. The CDR3 sequence is CASRKDRLNTEAFF. DNA of the CDR3: TGTGCCAGCAGAAAGGACAGATTGAACACTGAAGCTTTCTTT.

V usage is TRBV4-3 and J usage is TRBJ2-5, with D perhaps TRBD2 (6 bases). V lost 4 bases and J 5 bases, leaving 17 bases between the germline ends. CDR1 and CDR2 from the germline V gene are LGHNA and YSLEER. The length of the CDR3 is 15 residues. CDR3 sequence (DNA): TGCGCCAGCAGCCTCAACTCCCACGGAGGGGAGACCCAGTACTTC. It yields the protein CASSLNSHGGETQYF.

The rearrangement joins TRBV6-1 to TRBJ2-7; possible D gene TRBD1, 6 bases. From germline, CDR1 is MNHNS and CDR2 SASEGT. This CDR3 is built from 16 residues. The V gene lost 4 bases and the J gene lost 0 bases, with 16 bases spanning the gap. This CDR3 is CASSVHSGTPSYEQYF. The CDR3 DNA reads TGTGCCAGCAGTGTCCACTCCGGGACACCCTCCTACGAGCAGTACTTC.

The genes are TRBV30 and TRBJ1-5, with 12 bases fitting TRBD1. The CDR3 totals 18 residues. V lost 0 bases, J lost 7 bases, and 13 bases stayed unmatched. Per germline, CDR1 GTSNPN and CDR2 SVGIG (reference sequence). CDR3 DNA sequence: TGTGCCTGGAGTGTACGATTGGGACAGGGGGCAGGAAGGCAGCCCCAGCATTTT. Amino acid sequence: CAWSVRLGQGAGRQPQHF.

This chain joins TRBV7-9 and TRBJ2-2, with 12 bases that match TRBD2. The CDR3 totals 16 residues. Germline V lookup: CDR1 SEHNR, CDR2 FQNEAQ (reference sequence). Trimming at V came to 5 bases and at J to 1 base, leaving 2 bases not matched to a gene. In DNA, the CDR3 is TGTGCCAGCAGCGGGGGACTAGCGGGGAACACCGGGGAGCTGTTTTTT. The encoded protein is CASSGGLAGNTGELFF.

The CDR3 bases are TGTGCCAGCAGCCGAACGGGACAGGGGTACAATGAGCAGTTCTTC. Amino acid sequence: CASSRTGQGYNEQFF. This chain joins TRBV6-5 and TRBJ2-1; TRBD1 matches at 10 bases. Trimming cost V 6 bases and J 4 bases; bases outside gene matches: 6. Germline lookup yields CDR1 MNHEY and CDR2 SVGAGI. The CDR3 contains 15 residues.

The chain employs TRBV19 and TRBJ1-1; D gene uncertain. V dropped 1 base and J dropped 4 bases, with 13 bases sitting between them. CDR3 length: 15 residues. The germline V gene has CDR1 LNHDA and CDR2 SQIVND (reference sequence). The CDR3 nucleotides read TGTGCCAGTAGTATAGGTGGGTTGCGGGGCACTGAAGCTTTCTTT. Protein sequence: CASSIGGLRGTEAFF.

This chain links TRBV5-1 with TRBJ2-5; 9 positions match TRBD1. V trimming: 1 base; J trimming: 4 bases; junction bases outside the gene matches: 5. This CDR3 is 15 amino acids long. Germline CDR1 and CDR2: SGHRS and YFSETQ. In DNA form, the CDR3 reads TGCGCCAGCAGCTTGTTAGGGACAGGGTCAGAGACCCAGTACTTC. Its protein product is CASSLLGTGSETQYF.

This chain uses TRBV2 with TRBJ2-2; 10 bases are a match to TRBD1. The germline V gene encodes CDR1 SNHLY and CDR2 FYNNEI. The CDR3 is 15 residues long. The V gene end was trimmed by 8 bases and the J gene end by 1 base; junction bases not matched to a gene: 4. The DNA of the CDR3 is TGTGCCAGCTTGGGGGACAGGGGGAACACCGGGGAGCTGTTTTTT. Translated, it gives CASLGDRGNTGELFF. Full variable domain (missing parts from reference TRBV2 and TRBJ2-2): EPEVTQTPSHQVTQMGQEVILRCVPISNHLYFYWYRQILGQKVEFLVSFYNNEISEKSEIFDDQFSVERPDGSNFTLKIRSTKLEDSAMYFCASLGDRGNTGELFFGEGSRLTVL.

The chain carries TRBV15 and TRBJ1-5, with TRBD1 matching 7 bases. This CDR3 is built from 16 residues. V shed 0 bases and J 3 bases; nucleotides not matched to a gene: 5. The V gene's germline CDR1 is LNHNV and CDR2 YYDKDF (reference sequence). CDR3: CATSREGQRVNQPQHF. CDR3 nucleotide sequence: TGTGCCACCAGCAGAGAGGGACAGAGGGTCAATCAGCCCCAGCATTTT. Full variable domain (remainder filled in from reference TRBV15 and TRBJ1-5): DAMVIQNPRYQVTQFGKPVTLSCSQTLNHNVMYWYQQKSSQAPKLLFHYYDKDFNNEADTPDNFQSRRPNTSFCFLDIRSPGLGDTAMYLCATSREGQRVNQPQHFGDGTRLSIL.

The CDR3 is CASSEGAHYGYTF. CDR3 DNA sequence: TGTGCCAGCAGTGAAGGGGCGCACTATGGCTACACCTTC. The chain employs TRBV6-1 and TRBJ1-2, with D unclear. CDR3 size: 13 residues. Germline V gives CDR1 MNHNS, CDR2 SASEGT. The ends were cut back, 1 base at V and 3 bases at J, with 6 bases in the middle.

The chain recombines TRBV5-1 with TRBJ2-6, with TRBD1 matching 7 bases. Germline CDR1 is SGHRS and CDR2 is YFSETQ. V was clipped by 4 bases and J by 0 bases; unmatched bases: 10. The CDR3 spans 18 residues. The DNA of the CDR3 is TGCGCCAGCAGCCCACGGGACAGCGCCTACTCTGGGGCCAACGTCCTGACTTTC. Translating it yields CASSPRDSAYSGANVLTF.

This rearrangement joins TRBV5-4 to TRBJ2-7; 10 bases match TRBD1. In germline, CDR1 is SGHNT, CDR2 YYREEE (reference sequence). Trimming cost V 2 bases and J 5 bases; bases outside gene matches: 10. This CDR3 spans 16 amino acids. CDR3 nucleotide sequence: TGTGCCAGCAGCTTCCCGCGGGACAGGGGAGACCACGAGCAGTACTTC. Protein product: CASSFPRDRGDHEQYF.

The gene calls are TRBV4-2 and TRBJ1-1; TRBD1 agrees at 7 bases. Germline trimming cut 10 bases from V and 1 base from J; bases unmatched to any gene: 3. The CDR3 length is 12 residues. The germline V gene encodes CDR1 LGHNA and CDR2 YNFKEQ. The CDR3 here is CAIQGENTEAFF. The CDR3 nucleotides read TGTGCCATCCAGGGGGAGAACACTGAAGCTTTCTTT.

This chain links TRBV4-1 with TRBJ2-7; D call uncertain. The CDR3 is made up of 13 amino acids. Trimming removed 0 bases from V and 3 bases from J, with 6 bases in between. Germline V lookup: CDR1 MGHRA, CDR2 YSYEKL. The CDR3 sequence is CASSQDPRYEQYF. The DNA for the CDR3 is TGCGCCAGCAGCCAAGATCCCCGCTACGAGCAGTACTTC.

The CDR3 sequence is CASSFLWGDRPFEQFF. Written as DNA, the CDR3 is TGTGCCAGCAGCTTCTTATGGGGGGACAGGCCCTTTGAGCAGTTCTTC. The J gene is TRBJ2-1, the V gene TRBV11-2; 8 positions agree with TRBD1. In germline, CDR1 is SGHAT, CDR2 FQNNGV. The length of the CDR3 is 16 residues. The V segment lost 3 bases and the J segment 9 bases; nucleotides outside the gene matches: 13.

The chain combines TRBV19 with TRBJ2-7; no clear D. There are 11 residues in the CDR3. The V and J ends lost 10 bases and 0 bases respectively, with 7 bases between them. In germline, CDR1 is LNHDA, CDR2 SQIVND (reference sequence). The CDR3 loop is CATGFSYEQYF. In DNA form, the CDR3 reads TGTGCCACCGGTTTCTCCTACGAGCAGTACTTC.

The chain carries TRBV7-9 and TRBJ1-4; D perhaps matches TRBD1 (5 bases). This CDR3 comprises 18 residues. V shed 5 bases and J shed 3 bases, with 22 bases lying between them. CDR1 and CDR2 (germline): SEHNR, FQNEAQ (reference sequence). The CDR3 DNA sequence: TGTGCCAGCAGCGAAGTGGAGTTGTGGGGGGTTTCTAATGAAAAACTGTTTTTT. Its translation: CASSEVELWGVSNEKLFF.

The chain employs TRBV6-1 and TRBJ2-7, with 8 positions matching TRBD1. Trimming took 5 bases from V and 2 from J; bases not matched to a gene: 5. CDR3 length: 14 amino acids. Germline V gene sequence: CDR1 MNHNS, CDR2 SASEGT. The CDR3 spells CASSRTGGTYEQYF. The CDR3 DNA sequence: TGTGCCAGCAGTCGTACAGGGGGGACCTACGAGCAGTACTTC.

The V gene is TRBV30, the J gene TRBJ1-5; 9 bases agree with TRBD1. The CDR3 totals 14 residues. Germline V gives CDR1 GTSNPN, CDR2 SVGIG (reference sequence). Trimming cost V 2 bases and J 5 bases; bases outside gene matches: 4. DNA of the CDR3: TGTGCCTGGAGTTACGGGACAGGGTATCAGCCCCAGCATTTT. Translation: CAWSYGTGYQPQHF.

V and J are TRBV19 and TRBJ2-3; possible D gene TRBD2, 6 bases. Germline V gene sequence: CDR1 LNHDA, CDR2 SQIVND (reference sequence). The CDR3 has 16 amino acids. V lost 0 bases and J 0 bases, leaving 10 bases between the germline ends. CDR3 amino acids: CASSIDAGSSTDTQYF. CDR3 sequence (DNA): TGTGCCAGTAGTATAGATGCGGGGTCTAGCACAGATACGCAGTATTTT.

The chain carries TRBV28 and TRBJ2-3; D perhaps matches TRBD2 (5 bases). Germline loops: CDR1 MDHEN, CDR2 SYDVKM. The V end lost 2 bases, the J end lost 6 bases, and 12 bases lay between the germline ends. The CDR3 loop spans 14 amino acids. DNA of the CDR3: TGTGCCAGCAGTTTACTCCTAGCTACCGATACGCAGTATTTT. As protein: CASSLLLATDTQYF. Combining the CDR3 with reference TRBV28 and TRBJ2-3 gives the whole variable domain DVKVTQSSRYLVKRTGEKVFLECVQDMDHENMFWYRQDPGLGLRLIYFSYDVKMKEKGDIPEGYSVSREKKERFSLILESASTNQTSMYLCASSLLLATDTQYFGPGTRLTVL.

The chain has TRBV6-5 and TRBJ2-6, with a weak D call TRBD1 (6 bases). Germline loops: CDR1 MNHEY, CDR2 SVGAGI. V was pared by 7 bases and J by 4 bases, with 14 bases between. The CDR3 has 15 amino acids. The CDR3 DNA reads TGTGCCAGCACCCTCAGGGGACGAGGGGCCAACGTCCTGACTTTC. This encodes CASTLRGRGANVLTF.